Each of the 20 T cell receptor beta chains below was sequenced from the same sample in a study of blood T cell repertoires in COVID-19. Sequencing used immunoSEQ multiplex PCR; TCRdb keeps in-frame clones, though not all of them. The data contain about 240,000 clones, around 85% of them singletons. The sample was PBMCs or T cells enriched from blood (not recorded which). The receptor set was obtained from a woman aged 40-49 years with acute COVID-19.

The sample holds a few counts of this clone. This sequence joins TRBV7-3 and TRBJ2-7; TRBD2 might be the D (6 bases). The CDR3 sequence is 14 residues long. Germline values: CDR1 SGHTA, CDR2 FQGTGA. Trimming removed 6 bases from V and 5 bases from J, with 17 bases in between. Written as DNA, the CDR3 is TGTGCCAGCAGTCTCACCGGGACTTCCCACGAGCAGTACTTC. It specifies CASSLTGTSHEQYF. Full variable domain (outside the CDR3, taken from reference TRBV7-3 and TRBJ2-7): GAGVSQTPSNKVTEKGKYVELRCDPISGHTALYWYRQSLGQGPEFLIYFQGTGAADDSGLPNDRFFAVRPEGSVSTLKIQRTERGDSAVYLCASSLTGTSHEQYFGPGTRLTVT.

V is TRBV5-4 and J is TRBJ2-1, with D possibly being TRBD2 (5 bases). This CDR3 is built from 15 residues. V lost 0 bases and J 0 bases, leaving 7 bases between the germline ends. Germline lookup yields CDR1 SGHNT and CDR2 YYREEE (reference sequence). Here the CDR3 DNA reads TGTGCCAGCAGCTTGGGTGGGAGCTCCTACAATGAGCAGTTCTTC. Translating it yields CASSLGGSSYNEQFF.

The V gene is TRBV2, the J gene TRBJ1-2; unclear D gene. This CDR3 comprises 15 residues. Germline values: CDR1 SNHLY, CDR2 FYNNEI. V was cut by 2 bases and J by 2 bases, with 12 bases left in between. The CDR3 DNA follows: TGTGCCAGCAGTGAATCGGGGTTAATGAACTATGGCTACACCTTC. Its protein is CASSESGLMNYGYTF.

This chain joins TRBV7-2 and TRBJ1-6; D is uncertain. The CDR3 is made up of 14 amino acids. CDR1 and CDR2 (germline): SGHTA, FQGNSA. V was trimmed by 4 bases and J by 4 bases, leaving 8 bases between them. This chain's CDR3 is CASSSTPYNSPLHF. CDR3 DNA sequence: TGTGCCAGCAGCTCAACACCGTATAATTCACCCCTCCACTTT.

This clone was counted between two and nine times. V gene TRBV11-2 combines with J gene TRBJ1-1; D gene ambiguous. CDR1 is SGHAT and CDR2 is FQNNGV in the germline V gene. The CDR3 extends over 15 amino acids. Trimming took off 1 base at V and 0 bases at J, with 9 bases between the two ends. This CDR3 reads CASSLVREMNTEAFF. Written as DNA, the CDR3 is TGTGCCAGCAGCTTAGTGCGGGAAATGAACACTGAAGCTTTCTTT.

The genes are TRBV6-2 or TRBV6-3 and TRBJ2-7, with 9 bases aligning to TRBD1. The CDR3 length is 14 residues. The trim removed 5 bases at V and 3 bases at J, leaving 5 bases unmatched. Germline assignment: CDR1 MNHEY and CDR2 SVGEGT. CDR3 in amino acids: CASSHRGRIYEQYF. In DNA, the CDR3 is TGTGCCAGCAGTCACAGGGGGCGCATCTACGAGCAGTACTTC.

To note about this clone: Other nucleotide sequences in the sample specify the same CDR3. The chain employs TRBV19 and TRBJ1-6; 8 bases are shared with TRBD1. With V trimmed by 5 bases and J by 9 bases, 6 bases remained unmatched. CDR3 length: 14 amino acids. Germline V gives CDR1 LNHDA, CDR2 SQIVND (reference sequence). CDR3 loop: CASSPGQGSSPLHF. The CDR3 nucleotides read TGTGCCAGTAGTCCCGGACAGGGAAGTTCACCCCTCCACTTT. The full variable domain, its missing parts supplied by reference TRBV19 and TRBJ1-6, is DGGITQSPKYLFRKEGQNVTLSCEQNLNHDAMYWYRQDPGQGLRLIYYSQIVNDFQKGDIAEGYSVSREKKESFPLTVTSAQKNPTAFYLCASSPGQGSSPLHFGNGTRLTVT.

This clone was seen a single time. The CDR3 DNA is TGCAGTGCTAGGCCGAGAGTTGAGCAGTTCTTC. Translating it yields CSARPRVEQFF. J is TRBJ2-1 and V is TRBV20-1; D is ambiguous. V lost 3 bases, J lost 9 bases, and 9 bases lay in between. Germline V lookup: CDR1 DFQATT, CDR2 SNEGSKA (reference sequence). The length of the CDR3 is 11 residues.

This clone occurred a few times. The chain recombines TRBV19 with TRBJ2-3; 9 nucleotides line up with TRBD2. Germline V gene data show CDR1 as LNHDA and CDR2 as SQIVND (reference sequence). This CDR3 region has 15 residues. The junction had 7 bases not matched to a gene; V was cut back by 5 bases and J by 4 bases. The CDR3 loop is CASSLAGEVADTQYF. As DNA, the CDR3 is TGTGCCAGTAGTTTAGCGGGAGAGGTGGCAGATACGCAGTATTTT.

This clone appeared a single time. The DNA of the CDR3 is TGTGCCAGCAGCGTAGGGACAGGGAGGTTCAGCTACGAGCAGTACTTC. Translation gives CASSVGTGRFSYEQYF. The rearrangement uses TRBV9 and TRBJ2-7; TRBD1 agrees at 8 bases. The CDR3 runs to 16 residues. Germline trimming cut 0 bases from V and 3 bases from J; bases unmatched to any gene: 8. Germline V CDR1 and CDR2: SGDLS, YYNGEE.

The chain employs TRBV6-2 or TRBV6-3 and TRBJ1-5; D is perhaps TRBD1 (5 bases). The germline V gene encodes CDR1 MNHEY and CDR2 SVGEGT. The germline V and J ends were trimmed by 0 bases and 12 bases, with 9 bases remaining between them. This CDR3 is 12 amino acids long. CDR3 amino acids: CASSYSAGRQHF. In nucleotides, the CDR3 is TGTGCCAGCAGTTACTCCGCGGGACGCCAGCATTTT.

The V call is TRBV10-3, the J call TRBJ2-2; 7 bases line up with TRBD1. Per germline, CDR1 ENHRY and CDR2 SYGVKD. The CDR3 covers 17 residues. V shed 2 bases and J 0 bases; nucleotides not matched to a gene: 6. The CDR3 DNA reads TGTGCCATCAGTGAGGGACAGGCAGGAACGAACACCGGGGAGCTGTTTTTT. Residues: CAISEGQAGTNTGELFF.

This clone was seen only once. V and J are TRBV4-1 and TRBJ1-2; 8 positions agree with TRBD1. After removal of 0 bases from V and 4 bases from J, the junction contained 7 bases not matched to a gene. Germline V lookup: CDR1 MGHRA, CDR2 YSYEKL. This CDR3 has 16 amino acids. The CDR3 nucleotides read TGCGCCAGCAGCCAAGAGATGGCAGGGGGCGGCTATGGCTACACCTTC. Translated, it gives CASSQEMAGGGYGYTF.

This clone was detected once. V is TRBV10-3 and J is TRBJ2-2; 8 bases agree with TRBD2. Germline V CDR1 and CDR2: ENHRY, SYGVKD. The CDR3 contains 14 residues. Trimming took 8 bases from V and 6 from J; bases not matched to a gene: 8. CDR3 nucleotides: TGTGCCATCGAGGTAGCGGGAAATCCCGGGGAGCTGTTTTTT. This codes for CAIEVAGNPGELFF.

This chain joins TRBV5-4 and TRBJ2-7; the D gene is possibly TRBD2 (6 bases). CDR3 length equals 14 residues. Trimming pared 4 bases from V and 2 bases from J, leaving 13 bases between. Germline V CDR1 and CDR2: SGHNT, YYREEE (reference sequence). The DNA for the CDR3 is TGTGCCAGCAGCAGGGACTTGAGGGCCTACGAGCAGTACTTC. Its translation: CASSRDLRAYEQYF.

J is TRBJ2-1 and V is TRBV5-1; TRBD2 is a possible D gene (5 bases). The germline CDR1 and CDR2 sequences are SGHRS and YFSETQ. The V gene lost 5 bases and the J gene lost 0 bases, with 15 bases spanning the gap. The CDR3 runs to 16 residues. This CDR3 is CASSPDSGSSYNEQFF. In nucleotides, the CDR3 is TGCGCCAGCAGTCCAGATTCGGGGAGCTCCTACAATGAGCAGTTCTTC.

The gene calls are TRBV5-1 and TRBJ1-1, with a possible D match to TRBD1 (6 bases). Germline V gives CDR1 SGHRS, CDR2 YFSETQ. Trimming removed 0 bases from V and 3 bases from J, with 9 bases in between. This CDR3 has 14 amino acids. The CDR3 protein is CASSLAQGYTEAFF. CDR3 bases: TGCGCCAGCAGCTTGGCACAGGGCTACACTGAAGCTTTCTTT.

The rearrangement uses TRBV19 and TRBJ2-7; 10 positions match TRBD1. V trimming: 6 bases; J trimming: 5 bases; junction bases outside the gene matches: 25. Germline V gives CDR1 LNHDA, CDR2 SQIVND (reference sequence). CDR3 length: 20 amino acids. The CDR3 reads CASRRSGTGDPREGRDEQYF. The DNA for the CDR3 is TGTGCCAGTAGAAGAAGTGGGACAGGGGATCCACGGGAGGGCCGGGACGAGCAGTACTTC. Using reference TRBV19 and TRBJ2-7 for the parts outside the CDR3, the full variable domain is DGGITQSPKYLFRKEGQNVTLSCEQNLNHDAMYWYRQDPGQGLRLIYYSQIVNDFQKGDIAEGYSVSREKKESFPLTVTSAQKNPTAFYLCASRRSGTGDPREGRDEQYFGPGTRLTVT.

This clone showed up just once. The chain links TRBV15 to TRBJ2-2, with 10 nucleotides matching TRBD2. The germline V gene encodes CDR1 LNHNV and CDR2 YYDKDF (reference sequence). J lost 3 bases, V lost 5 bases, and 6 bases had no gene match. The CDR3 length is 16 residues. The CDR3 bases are TGTGCCACCAGCCGAAGGACTAGCGGACACACCGGGGAGCTGTTTTTT. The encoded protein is CATSRRTSGHTGELFF.

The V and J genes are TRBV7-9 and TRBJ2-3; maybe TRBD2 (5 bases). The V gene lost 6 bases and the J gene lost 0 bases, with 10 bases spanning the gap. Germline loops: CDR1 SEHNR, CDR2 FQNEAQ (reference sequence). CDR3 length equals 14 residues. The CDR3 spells CASRVDSSTDTQYF. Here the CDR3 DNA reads TGTGCCAGCAGGGTGGACTCGAGCACAGATACGCAGTATTTT.